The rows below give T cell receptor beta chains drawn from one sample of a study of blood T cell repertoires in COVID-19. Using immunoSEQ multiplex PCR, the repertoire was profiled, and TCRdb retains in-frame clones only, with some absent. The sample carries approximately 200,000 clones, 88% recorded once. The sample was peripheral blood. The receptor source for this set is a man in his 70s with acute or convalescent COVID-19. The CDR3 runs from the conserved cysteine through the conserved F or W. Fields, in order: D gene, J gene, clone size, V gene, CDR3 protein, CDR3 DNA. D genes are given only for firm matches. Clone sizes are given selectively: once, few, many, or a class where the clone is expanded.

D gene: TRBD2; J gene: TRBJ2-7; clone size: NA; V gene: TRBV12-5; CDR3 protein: CASARGGKGYYEQYF; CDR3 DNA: TGTGCTAGTGCCCGCGGGGGGAAGGGGTACTACGAGCAGTACTTC
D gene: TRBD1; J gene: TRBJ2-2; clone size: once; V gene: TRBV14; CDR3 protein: CASSRRGRNTGELFF; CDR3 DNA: TGTGCCAGCAGCCGCAGGGGGCGCAACACCGGGGAGCTGTTTTTT
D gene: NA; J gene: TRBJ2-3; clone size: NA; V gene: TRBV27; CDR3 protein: CASSLEGQAITDTQYF; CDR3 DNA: TGTGCCAGCAGTTTAGAGGGCCAGGCCATCACAGATACGCAGTATTTT
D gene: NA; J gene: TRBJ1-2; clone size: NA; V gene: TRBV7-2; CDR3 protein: CASSQTGSTYGYTF; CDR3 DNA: TGTGCCAGCAGCCAAACAGGGTCGACATATGGCTACACCTTC
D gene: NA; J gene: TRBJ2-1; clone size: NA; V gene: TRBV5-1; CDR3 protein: CASSPLVSSYDEQFF; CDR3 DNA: TGCGCCAGCAGCCCGCTAGTAAGCTCCTACGATGAGCAGTTCTTC
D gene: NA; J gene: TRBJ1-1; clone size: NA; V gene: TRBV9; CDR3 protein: CASSPSRGASITFF; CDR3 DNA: TGTGCCAGCAGCCCATCGCGGGGGGCGAGTATTACTTTCTTT
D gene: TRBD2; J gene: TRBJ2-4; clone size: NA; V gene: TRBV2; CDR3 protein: CASSEGSSAGLAKNIQYF; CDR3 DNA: TGTGCCAGCAGTGAAGGGAGTTCAGCGGGACTAGCCAAAAACATTCAGTACTTC
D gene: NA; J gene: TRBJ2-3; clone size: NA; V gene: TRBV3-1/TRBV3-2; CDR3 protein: CASSSTGTDTQYF; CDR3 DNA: TGTGCCAGCAGTTCAACAGGGACAGATACGCAGTATTTT
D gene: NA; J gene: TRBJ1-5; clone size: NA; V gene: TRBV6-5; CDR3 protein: CASQISNDQPQHF; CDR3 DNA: TGTGCCAGCCAGATCTCAAATGATCAGCCCCAGCATTTT
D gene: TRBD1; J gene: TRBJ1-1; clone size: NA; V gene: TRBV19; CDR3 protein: CASSLGQVNTEAFF; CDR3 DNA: TGTGCCAGTAGTCTCGGACAGGTGAACACTGAAGCTTTCTTT
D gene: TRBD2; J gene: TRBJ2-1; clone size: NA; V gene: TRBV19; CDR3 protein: CASRARGLVADEQFF; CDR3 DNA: TGTGCCAGTAGAGCCCGGGGACTAGTGGCTGATGAGCAGTTCTTC
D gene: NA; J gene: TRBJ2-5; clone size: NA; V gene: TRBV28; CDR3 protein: CASTRGGGETQYF; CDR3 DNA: TGTGCCAGCACCCGAGGGGGTGGAGAGACCCAGTACTTC
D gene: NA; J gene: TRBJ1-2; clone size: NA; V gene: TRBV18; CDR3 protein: CASSRDTTYGYTF; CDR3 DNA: TGTGCCAGCTCTAGGGACACCACCTATGGCTACACCTTC
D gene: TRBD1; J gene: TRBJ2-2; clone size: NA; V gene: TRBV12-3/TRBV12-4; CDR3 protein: CASRTGRTGELFF; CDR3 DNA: TGTGCCAGCAGGACAGGGAGAACCGGGGAGCTGTTTTTT
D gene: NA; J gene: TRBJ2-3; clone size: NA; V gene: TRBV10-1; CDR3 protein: CASTSGTDTQYF; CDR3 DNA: TGCGCCAGCACCTCAGGCACAGATACGCAGTATTTT
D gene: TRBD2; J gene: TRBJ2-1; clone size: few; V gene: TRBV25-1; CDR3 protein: CASSEVTSETNEQFF; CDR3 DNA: TGTGCCAGCAGTGAGGTTACTAGCGAGACCAATGAGCAGTTCTTC
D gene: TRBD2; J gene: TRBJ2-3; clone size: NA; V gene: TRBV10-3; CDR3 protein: CAIAISGSSDTQYF; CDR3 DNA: TGTGCCATCGCAATAAGCGGGAGTTCAGATACGCAGTATTTT
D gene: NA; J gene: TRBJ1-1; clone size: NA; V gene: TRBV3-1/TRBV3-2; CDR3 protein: CASSQPRNTEAFF; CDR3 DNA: TGTGCCAGCAGCCAACCCAGAAACACTGAAGCTTTCTTT
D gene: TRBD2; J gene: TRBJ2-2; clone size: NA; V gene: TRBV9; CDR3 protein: CASSVGLAGAPNTGELFF; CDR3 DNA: TGTGCCAGCAGCGTAGGACTAGCGGGAGCACCGAACACCGGGGAGCTGTTTTTT
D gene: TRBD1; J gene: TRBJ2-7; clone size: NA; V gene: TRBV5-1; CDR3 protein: CASSLEAQGAGYEQYF; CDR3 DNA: TGCGCCAGCAGCTTGGAAGCTCAGGGGGCCGGCTACGAGCAGTACTTC
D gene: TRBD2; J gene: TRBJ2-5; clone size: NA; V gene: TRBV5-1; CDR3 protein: CASSSGTSGSAYQETQYF; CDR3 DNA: TGCGCCAGCAGCTCCGGGACTAGCGGGAGCGCGTACCAAGAGACCCAGTACTTC
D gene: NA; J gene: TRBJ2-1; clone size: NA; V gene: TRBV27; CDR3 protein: CASKKRSYNEQFF; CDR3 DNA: TGTGCCAGCAAAAAGAGGAGTTACAATGAGCAGTTCTTC
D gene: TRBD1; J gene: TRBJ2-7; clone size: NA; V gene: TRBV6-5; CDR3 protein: CASYSGAGGYHEQYF; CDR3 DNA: TGTGCCAGCTACTCGGGGGCAGGGGGCTACCACGAGCAGTACTTC
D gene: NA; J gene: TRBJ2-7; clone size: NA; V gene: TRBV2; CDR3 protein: CASSLQSYEQYF; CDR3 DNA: TGTGCCAGCAGTTTACAGTCCTACGAGCAGTACTTC
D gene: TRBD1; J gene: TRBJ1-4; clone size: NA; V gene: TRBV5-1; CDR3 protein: CASSARTGNEKLFF; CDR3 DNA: TGCGCCAGCAGCGCCCGGACAGGGAATGAAAAACTGTTTTTT
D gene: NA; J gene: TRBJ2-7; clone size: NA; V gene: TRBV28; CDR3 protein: CASSLLEGKQYF; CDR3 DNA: TGTGCCAGCAGTTTATTGGAGGGGAAGCAGTACTTC
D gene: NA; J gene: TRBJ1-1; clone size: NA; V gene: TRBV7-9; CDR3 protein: CASSFGGNTEAFF; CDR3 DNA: TGTGCCAGCAGCTTCGGTGGGAACACTGAAGCTTTCTTT
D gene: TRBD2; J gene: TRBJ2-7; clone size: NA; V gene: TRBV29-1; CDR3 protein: CSVTGGAYYEQYF; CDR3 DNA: TGCAGCGTTACGGGAGGAGCCTACTACGAGCAGTACTTC
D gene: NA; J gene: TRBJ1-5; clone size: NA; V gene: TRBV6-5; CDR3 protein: CASSSGGGIISLQHF; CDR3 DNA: TGTGCCAGCAGTTCCGGGGGGGGGATCATAAGTCTCCAGCATTTT
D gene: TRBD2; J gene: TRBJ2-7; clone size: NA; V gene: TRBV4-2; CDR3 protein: CASSVLAEPYEQYF; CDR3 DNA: TGTGCCAGCAGCGTTCTAGCGGAGCCCTACGAGCAGTACTTC
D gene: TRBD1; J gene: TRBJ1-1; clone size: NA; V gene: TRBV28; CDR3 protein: CASSSTWDRLEAFF; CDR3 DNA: TGTGCCAGCAGTTCAACCTGGGACAGGCTTGAAGCTTTCTTT
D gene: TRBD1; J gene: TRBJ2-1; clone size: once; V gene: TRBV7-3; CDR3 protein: CASSSTGARTYNEQFF; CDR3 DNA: TGTGCCAGCAGCTCGACAGGGGCTCGAACTTACAATGAGCAGTTCTTC
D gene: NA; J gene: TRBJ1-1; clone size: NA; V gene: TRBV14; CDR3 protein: CASSQGGTEAFF; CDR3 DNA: TGTGCCAGCAGCCAAGGAGGAACTGAAGCTTTCTTT
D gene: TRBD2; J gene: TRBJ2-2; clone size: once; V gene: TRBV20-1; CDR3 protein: CSASGGASGYSANTGELFF; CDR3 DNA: TGCAGTGCTAGTGGGGGGGCTAGCGGGTATTCCGCGAACACCGGGGAGCTGTTTTTT
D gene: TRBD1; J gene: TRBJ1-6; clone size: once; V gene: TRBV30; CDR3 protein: CAWKTGISYNSPLHF; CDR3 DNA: TGTGCCTGGAAGACAGGGATTTCCTATAATTCACCCCTCCACTTT